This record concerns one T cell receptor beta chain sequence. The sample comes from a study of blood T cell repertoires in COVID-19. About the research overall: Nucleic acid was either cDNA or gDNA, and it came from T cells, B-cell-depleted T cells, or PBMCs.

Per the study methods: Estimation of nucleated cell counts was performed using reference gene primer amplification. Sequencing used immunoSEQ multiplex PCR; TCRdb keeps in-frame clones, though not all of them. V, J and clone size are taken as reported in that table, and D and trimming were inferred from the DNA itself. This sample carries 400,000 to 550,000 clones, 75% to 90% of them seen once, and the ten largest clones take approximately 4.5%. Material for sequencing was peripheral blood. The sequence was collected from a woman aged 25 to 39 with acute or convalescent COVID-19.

CDR3 sequence (DNA): TGCGCCAGCAGCCAAGAACACGGAGACTACAATGAGCAGTTCTTC. It is translated as CASSQEHGDYNEQFF. The chain joins TRBV4-1 to TRBJ2-1; D uncertain. CDR1 is MGHRA, CDR2 YSYEKL, per germline. The CDR3 loop spans 15 amino acids. V was cut by 0 bases and J by 3 bases, with 9 bases left in between.